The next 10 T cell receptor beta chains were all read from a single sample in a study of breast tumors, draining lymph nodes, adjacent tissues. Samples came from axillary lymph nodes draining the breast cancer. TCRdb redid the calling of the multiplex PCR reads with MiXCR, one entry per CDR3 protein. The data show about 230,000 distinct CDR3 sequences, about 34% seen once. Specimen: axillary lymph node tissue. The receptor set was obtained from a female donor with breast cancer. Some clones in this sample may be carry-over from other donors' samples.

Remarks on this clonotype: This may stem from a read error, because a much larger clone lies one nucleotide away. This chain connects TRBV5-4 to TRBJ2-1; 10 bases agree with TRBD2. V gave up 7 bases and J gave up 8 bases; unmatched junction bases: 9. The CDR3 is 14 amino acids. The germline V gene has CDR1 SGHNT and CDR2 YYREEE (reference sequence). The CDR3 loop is CASGSSGSGYEQFF. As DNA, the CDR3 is TGTGCCAGCGGGTCTAGCGGGAGTGGCTATGAGCAGTTCTTC.

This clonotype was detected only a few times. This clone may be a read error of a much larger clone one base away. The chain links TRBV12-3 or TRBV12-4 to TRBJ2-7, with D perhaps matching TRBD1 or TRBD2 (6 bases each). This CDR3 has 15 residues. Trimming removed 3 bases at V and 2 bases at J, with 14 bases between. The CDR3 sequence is CASSFEGGGAYEQYF. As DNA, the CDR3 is TGTGCCAGCAGTTTCGAAGGGGGAGGCGCCTACGAGCAGTACTTC.

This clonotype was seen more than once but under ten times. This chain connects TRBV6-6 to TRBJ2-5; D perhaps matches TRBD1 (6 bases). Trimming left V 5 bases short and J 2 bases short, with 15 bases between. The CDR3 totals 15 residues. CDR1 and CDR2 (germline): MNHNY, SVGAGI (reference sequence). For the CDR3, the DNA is TGTGCCAGCAGTCACACAGACAGGAAACAAGAGACCCAGTACTTC. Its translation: CASSHTDRKQETQYF.

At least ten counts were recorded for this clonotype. CDR3 in DNA: TGTGCCAGCAGTGAATTACAGGACAGGGGGCGGTACGAGCAGTACTTC. It codes for CASSELQDRGRYEQYF. The chain employs TRBV6-1 and TRBJ2-7; 11 bases agree with TRBD1. The CDR3 totals 16 residues. In germline, CDR1 is MNHNS, CDR2 SASEGT. The V segment lost 2 bases and the J segment 4 bases; nucleotides outside the gene matches: 7.

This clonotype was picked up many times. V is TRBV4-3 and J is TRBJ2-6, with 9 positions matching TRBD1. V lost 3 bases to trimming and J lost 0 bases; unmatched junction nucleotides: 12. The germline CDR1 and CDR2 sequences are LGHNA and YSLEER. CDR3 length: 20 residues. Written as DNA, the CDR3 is TGCGCCAGCAGCCAGGACGTTGCCGGGACAGGGACCTCTGGGGCCAACGTCCTGACTTTC. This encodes CASSQDVAGTGTSGANVLTF.

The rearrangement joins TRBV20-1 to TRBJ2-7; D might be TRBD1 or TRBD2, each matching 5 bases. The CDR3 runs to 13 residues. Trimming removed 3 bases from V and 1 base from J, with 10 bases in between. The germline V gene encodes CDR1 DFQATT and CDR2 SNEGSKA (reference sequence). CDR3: CSARGPGSYEQYF. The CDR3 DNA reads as TGCAGTGCTAGGGGACCCGGATCCTACGAGCAGTACTTC.

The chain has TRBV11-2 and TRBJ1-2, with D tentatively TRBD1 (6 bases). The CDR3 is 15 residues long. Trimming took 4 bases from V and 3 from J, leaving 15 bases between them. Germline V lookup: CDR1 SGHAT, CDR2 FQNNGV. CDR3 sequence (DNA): TGTGCCAGCAGCTCAGGGGTAGCCGGGGACTATGGCTACACCTTC. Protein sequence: CASSSGVAGDYGYTF.

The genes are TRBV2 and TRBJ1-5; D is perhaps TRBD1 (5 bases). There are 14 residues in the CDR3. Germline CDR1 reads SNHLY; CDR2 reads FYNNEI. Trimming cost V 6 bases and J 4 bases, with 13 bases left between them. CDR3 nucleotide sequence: TGTGCCAGCAGAGGGGCTAGCGGGAATCAGCCCCAGCATTTT. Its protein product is CASRGASGNQPQHF.

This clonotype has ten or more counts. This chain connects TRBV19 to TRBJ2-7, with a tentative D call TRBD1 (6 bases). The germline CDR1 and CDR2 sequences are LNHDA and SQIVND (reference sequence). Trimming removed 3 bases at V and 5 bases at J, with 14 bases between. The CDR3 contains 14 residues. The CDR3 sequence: CASSIGQGGNEQYF. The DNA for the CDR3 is TGTGCCAGTAGTATCGGGCAAGGGGGTAACGAGCAGTACTTC.

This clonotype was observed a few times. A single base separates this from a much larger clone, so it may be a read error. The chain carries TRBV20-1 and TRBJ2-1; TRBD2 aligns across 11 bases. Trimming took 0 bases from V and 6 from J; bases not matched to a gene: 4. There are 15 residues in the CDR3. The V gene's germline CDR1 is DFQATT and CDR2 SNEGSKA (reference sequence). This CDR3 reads CSARDSGRASNEQFF. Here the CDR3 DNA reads TGCAGTGCTAGAGATAGCGGGAGGGCTTCCAATGAGCAGTTCTTC.